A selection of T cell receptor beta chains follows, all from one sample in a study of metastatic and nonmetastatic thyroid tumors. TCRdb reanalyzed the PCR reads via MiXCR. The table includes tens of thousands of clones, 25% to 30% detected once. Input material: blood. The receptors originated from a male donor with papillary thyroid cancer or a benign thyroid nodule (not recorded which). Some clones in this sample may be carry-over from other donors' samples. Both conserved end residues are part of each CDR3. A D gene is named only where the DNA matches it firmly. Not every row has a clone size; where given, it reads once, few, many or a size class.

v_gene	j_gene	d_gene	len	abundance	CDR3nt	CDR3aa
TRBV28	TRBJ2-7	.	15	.	TGTGCCAGCAGTTCTCAGGGCGCCCTGGGCGGCGAGCAGTACTTC	CASSSQGALGGEQYF
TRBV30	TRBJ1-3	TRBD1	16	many	TGTGCCTGGTGGGCCCTTGGAAGGGGGCAAGGAAACACCATATATTTT	CAWWALGRGQGNTIYF
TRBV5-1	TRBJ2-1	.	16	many	TGCGCCAGCATCACGGGCCCCTCGGCCGTGGCGGATGAGCAGTTCTTC	CASITGPSAVADEQFF
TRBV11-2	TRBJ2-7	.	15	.	TGTGCCAGCAGCTTAGATGGGGGACACTTCTACGAGCAGTACTTC	CASSLDGGHFYEQYF
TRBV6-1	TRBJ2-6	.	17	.	TGTGCCAGCACCTGGACTTCCCTCTTCTCTGGGGCCAACGTCCTGACTTTC	CASTWTSLFSGANVLTF
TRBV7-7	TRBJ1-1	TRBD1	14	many	TGTGCTAGCAGCTTAGGGACAGGGAACACTGAAGCTTTCTTT	CASSLGTGNTEAFF
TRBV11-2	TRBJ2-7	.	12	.	TGTGCCAGAAGCTTCAGTTCCCCCGAGCAGTACTTC	CARSFSSPEQYF
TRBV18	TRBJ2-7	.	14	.	TGTGCCAGCTCAACGGCAGGGGCCCGGGACGAGCAGTACTTC	CASSTAGARDEQYF
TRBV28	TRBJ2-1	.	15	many	TGTGCCAGCAGTCTCCCTCGGGCTGCTCACAATGAGCAGTTCTTC	CASSLPRAAHNEQFF
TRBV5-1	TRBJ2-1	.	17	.	TGCGCCAGCAGCCCTAGCCCCACGGGGGTCCCCTACAATGAGCAGTTCTTC	CASSPSPTGVPYNEQFF
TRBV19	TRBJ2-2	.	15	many	TGTGCCAGTAGTATGTATGGGGGAAACACCGGGGAGCTGTTTTTT	CASSMYGGNTGELFF
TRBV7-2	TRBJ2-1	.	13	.	TGTGCCAGCAGCCGGGACTGTTACAATGAGCAGTTCTTC	CASSRDCYNEQFF
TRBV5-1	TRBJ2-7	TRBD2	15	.	TGCGCCAGCAGCTTATACGGGACTAGCGAGTACGAGCAGTACTTC	CASSLYGTSEYEQYF
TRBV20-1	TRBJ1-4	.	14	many	TGCAGTCCCGCGTCGGGGTCAACTAATGAAAAACTGTTTTTT	CSPASGSTNEKLFF
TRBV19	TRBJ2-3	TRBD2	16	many	TGTGCCAGTAGTATCGTACTAGCGGACTCTGGAGATACGCAGTATTTT	CASSIVLADSGDTQYF
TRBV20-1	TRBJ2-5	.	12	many	TGCAGTGCTATTGGGGGAAAAGAGACCCAGTACTTC	CSAIGGKETQYF
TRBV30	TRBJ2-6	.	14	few	TGTGCCTGGACTGGTGGCTCTGGGGCCAACGTCCTGACTTTC	CAWTGGSGANVLTF
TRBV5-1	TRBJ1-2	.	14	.	TGCGCCAGCAGCAGGGTCGGAGAAAACTATGGCTACACCTTC	CASSRVGENYGYTF
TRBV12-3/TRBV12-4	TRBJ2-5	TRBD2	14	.	TGTGCCAGCAGTCCCGGACTAGCGTCAGAGACCCAGTACTTC	CASSPGLASETQYF
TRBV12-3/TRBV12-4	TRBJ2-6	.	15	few	TGTGCCAGCACTACATCTGGCTCTGGGGCCAACGTCCTGACTTTC	CASTTSGSGANVLTF
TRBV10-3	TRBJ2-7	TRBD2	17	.	TGTGCCATGGGAGGACTGGGTACTAGCGGGAGGTCCTACGAGCAGTACTTC	CAMGGLGTSGRSYEQYF
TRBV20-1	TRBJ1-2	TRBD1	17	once	TGCAGTGCTAGTAGCCGGGCCGGGACAGGACTAGGCTATGGCTACACCTTC	CSASSRAGTGLGYGYTF
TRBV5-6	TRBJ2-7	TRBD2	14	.	TGTGCCAGCGGCCCAGATGGGAGGGCCCACGAGCAGTACTTC	CASGPDGRAHEQYF
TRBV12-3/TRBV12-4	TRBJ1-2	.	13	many	TGTGCCAGCAGTTTGTTGACCTTCTATGGCTACACCTTC	CASSLLTFYGYTF
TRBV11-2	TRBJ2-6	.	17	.	TGTGCCAGCAGCCCTCGGGCGGGGTACTCTGGGGCCAACGTCCTGACTTTC	CASSPRAGYSGANVLTF
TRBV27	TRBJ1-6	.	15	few	TGTGCCAGCAGTTTGGGTTGGGGTCCGAATTCACCCCTCCACTTT	CASSLGWGPNSPLHF
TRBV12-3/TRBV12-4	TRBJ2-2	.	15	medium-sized	TGTGCCAGCAGTTTCCCAGGGGATGGAACCGGGGAGCTGTTTTTT	CASSFPGDGTGELFF
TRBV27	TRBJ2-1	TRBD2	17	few	TGTGCCAGCAGCCCCCTCCAAGGACTAGCGGGGGACAATGAGCAGTTCTTC	CASSPLQGLAGDNEQFF
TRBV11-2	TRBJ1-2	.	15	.	TGTGCCAGCAGCTTAGTAGCCGACAGCTCCTATGGCTACACCTTC	CASSLVADSSYGYTF
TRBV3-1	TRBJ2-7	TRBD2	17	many	TGTGCCAGCAGCCAAGATACGGGACTAGCGGGAGTTGACGAGCAGTACTTC	CASSQDTGLAGVDEQYF